Listed below are T cell receptor beta chains from one sample, sequenced in a study of cytomegalovirus exposure and HLA in healthy donors. Only in-frame clones appear in the TCRdb table, and some are missing; sequencing was by immunoSEQ multiplex PCR. Its listing shows tens of thousands of clones. Sequencing was performed on PBMCs. Receptor source: a woman aged 60-75 years in good health and CMV-seronegative. Each CDR3 is given with its conserved first and last residue. D genes are given only for firm matches.

TRBJ1-2 . 14 TRBV30 TGTGCCTGGAGTGCCAGGTCAATGCTTGGGGGCTACACCTTC CAWSARSMLGGYTF
TRBJ2-5 TRBD1 14 TRBV5-1 TGCGCCAGCGGGACCGGGACAGCGGAAGAGACCCAGTACTTC CASGTGTAEETQYF
TRBJ1-2 . 14 TRBV10-1 TGCGCCAGCAGTCCGGTCGGAACAGAACTCGGCTACACCTTC CASSPVGTELGYTF
TRBJ2-5 . 16 TRBV4-2 TGTGCCAGCAGCCATTCGCTGGGGCAGGGTCAAGAGACCCAGTACTTC CASSHSLGQGQETQYF
TRBJ1-5 TRBD1 15 TRBV6-1 TGTGCCAGCACCCTTTGGGGACAGGGAGATCAGCCCCAGCATTTT CASTLWGQGDQPQHF
TRBJ2-7 . 13 TRBV6-1 TGTGCCAGCAGTGGGCGGGGCTACTACGAGCAGTACTTC CASSGRGYYEQYF
TRBJ2-4 TRBD1 17 TRBV19 TGTGCCAGTAGTCCCGACACAGGGGTTGGGGCCAAAAACATTCAGTACTTC CASSPDTGVGAKNIQYF
TRBJ1-2 TRBD1 14 TRBV7-2 TGTGCCAGCAGCTCATACAGGGGGCCCTATGGCTACACCTTC CASSSYRGPYGYTF
TRBJ1-6 TRBD1 13 TRBV7-9 TGTGCCAGCAGCCCAAGACAGGGTTCACCCCTCCACTTT CASSPRQGSPLHF
TRBJ2-7 . 15 TRBV6-5 TGTGCCAGCAGTTACTTCGGGAGAAGCTCCTACGAGCAGTACTTC CASSYFGRSSYEQYF
TRBJ1-2 TRBD1 13 TRBV15 TGTGCCACCAGCCGAATACAGGGGAATCGCTACACCTTC CATSRIQGNRYTF
TRBJ1-4 TRBD1 14 TRBV28 TGTGCCAGCAGTGGGGGACAGGGGGTAGAAAAACTGTTTTTT CASSGGQGVEKLFF
TRBJ2-7 TRBD1 13 TRBV18 TGTGCCAGCTCACCAGGGACAGACCACGAGCAGTACTTC CASSPGTDHEQYF
TRBJ2-2 . 15 TRBV19 TGTGCCAGCCAGAAAGACCGACTGAACACCGGGGAGCTGTTTTTT CASQKDRLNTGELFF
TRBJ2-2 . 15 TRBV28 TGTGCCAGCAGTTTTCGCCTAGAATCCGCCGGGGAGCTGTTTTTT CASSFRLESAGELFF
TRBJ2-2 TRBD1 14 TRBV28 TGTGCCAGTTGGACAGGGCAGAACACCGGGGAGCTGTTTTTT CASWTGQNTGELFF
TRBJ2-2 TRBD2 15 TRBV15 TGTGCCACCCGTTTGGCGGGGGGGGGCACCGGGGAGCTGTTTTTT CATRLAGGGTGELFF
TRBJ1-1 . 16 TRBV2 TGTGCCAGCAGTGAAGTCCCAGGGGCAGGGCGAGCTGAAGCTTTCTTT CASSEVPGAGRAEAFF
TRBJ1-2 TRBD1 13 TRBV27 TGTGCCAGCAGTTCACGGACAGGCTATGGCTACACCTTC CASSSRTGYGYTF
TRBJ2-7 . 14 TRBV7-9 TGTGCCAGCAGCTTACCCGCACCTCGAGACGAGCAGTACTTC CASSLPAPRDEQYF
TRBJ2-7 . 16 TRBV19 TGTGCCAGTAGTGTCCCGGGGGGCCCCCTTCCCTACGAGCAGTACTTC CASSVPGGPLPYEQYF
TRBJ2-3 TRBD1 13 TRBV6-6 TGTGCCAGCAGTGCCACAGGGGGAGATACGCAGTATTTT CASSATGGDTQYF
TRBJ2-7 . 17 TRBV7-9 TGTGCCAGCAGCTTACCGGGTGTGGGGGGGCTAAACTACGAGCAGTACTTC CASSLPGVGGLNYEQYF
TRBJ2-3 TRBD2 16 TRBV7-9 TGTGCCAGCAGCTTAGCGCTAGCGGGAGGGCATGATACGCAGTATTTT CASSLALAGGHDTQYF
TRBJ1-6 . 17 TRBV2 TGTGCCAGCAGTGAAGCTTTGAGAGCGGGTGGAGGTTCACCCCTCCACTTT CASSEALRAGGGSPLHF
TRBJ2-1 TRBD2 14 TRBV4-3 TGCGCCAGCAGCCAAGTACTAGCGTTAAATGAGCAGTTCTTC CASSQVLALNEQFF
TRBJ2-7 . 15 TRBV7-9 TGTGCCAGCAATGGCGGCCCCCTAGAGGGCTACGAGCAGTACTTC CASNGGPLEGYEQYF
TRBJ1-3 TRBD1 14 TRBV7-2 TGTGCCAGCAGCCAGGACAGGGCTGGAAACACCATATATTTT CASSQDRAGNTIYF
TRBJ2-5 TRBD1 15 TRBV2 TGTGCCAGCAGTCAGACACAGGGGGCCTGGGAGACCCAGTACTTC CASSQTQGAWETQYF
TRBJ2-1 TRBD2 12 TRBV30 TGTGCCTGGAGTGTACGTCTAGCGGGAGTGTTCTTC CAWSVRLAGVFF
TRBJ1-4 TRBD1 15 TRBV30 TGTGCCTGGAGTGTAAGGGACAGGGGTAATGAAAAACTGTTTTTT CAWSVRDRGNEKLFF
TRBJ2-2 . 12 TRBV11-2 TGTGCCAGCTCCGAAGAGACCGGGGAGCTGTTTTTT CASSEETGELFF
TRBJ2-7 . 15 TRBV19 TGTGCCAGTAAAAAAAGGACAGGCGGGAACTACGAGCAGTACTTC CASKKRTGGNYEQYF
TRBJ2-1 TRBD2 16 TRBV11-1 TGTGCCAGCAGCTTTGGAAGGACTAGCGGGATCGATGAGCAGCTCTTC CASSFGRTSGIDEQLF
TRBJ2-2 . 13 TRBV5-6 TGTGCCAGCAGCTTTAGTAACCCCGGGGAGCTGTTTTTT CASSFSNPGELFF
TRBJ1-1 . 13 TRBV30 TGTGCCTGGAGACAGGGAGCGAACACTGAAGCTTTCTTT CAWRQGANTEAFF
TRBJ2-7 . 12 TRBV5-1 TGCGCCAGCAGCTTGAATTCCGAGGAGCAGTACTTC CASSLNSEEQYF
TRBJ2-7 . 12 TRBV25-1 TGTGCCAGCAGTGAAAGAGCATACGAGCAGTACTTC CASSERAYEQYF
TRBJ2-7 TRBD2 15 TRBV11-2 TGTGCCAGCAGCTTAGATCGGGAGGGGTCCTACGAGCAGTACTTC CASSLDREGSYEQYF
TRBJ2-5 TRBD2 17 TRBV7-2 TGTGCCAGCAGCTTAGTAGGAGGACTAGCGGGAGGGGAGACCCAGTACTTC CASSLVGGLAGGETQYF
TRBJ2-4 TRBD1 14 TRBV19 TGTGCCAGTAGTATGGGACAGGGGGCAAACATTCAGTACTTC CASSMGQGANIQYF
TRBJ2-3 TRBD2 14 TRBV5-1 TGCGACACCAACCAGCGGGGTAGCACAGATACGCAGTATTTT CDTNQRGSTDTQYF
TRBJ1-6 . 14 TRBV30 TGTGCCACCCGGGGGAGCTCCTATAATTCACCCCTCCACTTT CATRGSSYNSPLHF
TRBJ2-3 . 13 TRBV10-1 TGCGCCAGCACAATGACTGCCTCAGATACGCAGTATTTT CASTMTASDTQYF
TRBJ2-7 TRBD2 15 TRBV27 TGTGCCAGCAGTTTGGTCGCTAGCGGGCGCTACGAGCAGTACTTC CASSLVASGRYEQYF
TRBJ2-7 TRBD1 15 TRBV28 TGTGCCAGCAGTCCCAACGACAGGGGGCCTGGGGAGCAGTACTTC CASSPNDRGPGEQYF
TRBJ2-7 . 13 TRBV14 TGTGCCAGCAGCCAAGACGGGATATACGAGCAGTACTTC CASSQDGIYEQYF
TRBJ1-1 . 13 TRBV6-1 TGTGCCAGCAGTGAAAGGTCTTTGGGGCAAGCTTTCTTT CASSERSLGQAFF